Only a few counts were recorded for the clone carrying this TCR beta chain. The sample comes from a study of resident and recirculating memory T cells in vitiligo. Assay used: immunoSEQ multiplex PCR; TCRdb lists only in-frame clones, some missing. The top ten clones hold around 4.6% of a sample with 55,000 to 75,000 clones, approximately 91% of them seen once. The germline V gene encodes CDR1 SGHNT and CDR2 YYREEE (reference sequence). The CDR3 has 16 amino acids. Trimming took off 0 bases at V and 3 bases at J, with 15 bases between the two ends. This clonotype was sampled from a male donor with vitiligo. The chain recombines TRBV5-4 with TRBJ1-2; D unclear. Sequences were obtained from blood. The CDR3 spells CASSLAAGLRDYGYTF. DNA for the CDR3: TGTGCCAGCAGCTTGGCTGCGGGGTTAAGGGACTATGGCTACACCTTC.